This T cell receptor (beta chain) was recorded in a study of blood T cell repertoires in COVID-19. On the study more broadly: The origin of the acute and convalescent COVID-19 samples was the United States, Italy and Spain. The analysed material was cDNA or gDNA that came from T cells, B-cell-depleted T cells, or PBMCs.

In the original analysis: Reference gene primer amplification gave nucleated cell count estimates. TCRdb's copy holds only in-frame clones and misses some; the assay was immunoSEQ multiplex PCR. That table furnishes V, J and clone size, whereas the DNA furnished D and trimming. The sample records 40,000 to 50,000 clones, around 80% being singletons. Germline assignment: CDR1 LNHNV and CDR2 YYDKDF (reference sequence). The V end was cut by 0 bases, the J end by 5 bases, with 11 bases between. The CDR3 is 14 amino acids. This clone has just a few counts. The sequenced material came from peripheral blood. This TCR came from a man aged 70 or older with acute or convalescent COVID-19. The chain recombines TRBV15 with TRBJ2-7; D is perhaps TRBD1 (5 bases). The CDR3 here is CATSRDPGFDEQYF. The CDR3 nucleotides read TGTGCCACCAGCAGAGATCCAGGGTTCGACGAGCAGTACTTC.